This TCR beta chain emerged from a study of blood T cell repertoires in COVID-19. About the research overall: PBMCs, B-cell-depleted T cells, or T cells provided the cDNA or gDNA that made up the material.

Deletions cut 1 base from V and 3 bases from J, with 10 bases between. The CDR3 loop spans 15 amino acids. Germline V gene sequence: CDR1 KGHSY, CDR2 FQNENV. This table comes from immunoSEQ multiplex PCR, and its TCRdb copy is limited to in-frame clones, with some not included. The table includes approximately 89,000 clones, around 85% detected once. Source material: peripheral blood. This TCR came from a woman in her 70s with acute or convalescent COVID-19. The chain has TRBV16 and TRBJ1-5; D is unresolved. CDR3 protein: CASSQWQVNNQPQHF. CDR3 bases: TGTGCCAGCAGCCAATGGCAAGTTAACAATCAGCCCCAGCATTTT. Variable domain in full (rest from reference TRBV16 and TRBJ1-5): GEEVAQTPKHLVRGEGQKAKLYCAPIKGHSYVFWYQQVLKNEFKFLISFQNENVFDETGMPKERFSAKCLPNSPCSLEIQATKLEDSAVYFCASSQWQVNNQPQHFGDGTRLSIL.